These 5 T cell receptor beta chains came from one sample sequenced in a study of cytomegalovirus exposure and HLA in healthy donors. PCR primers comprised 60 Vbeta and 13 Jbeta primers. The table came from immunoSEQ multiplex PCR; TCRdb's copy has only in-frame clones and leaves some out. The sample records under 200,000 clones, 68% being singletons. Material: PBMCs. The receptors shown here come from a middle-aged woman in good health and CMV-seropositive.

The chain links TRBV4-3 to TRBJ1-2; D gene unclear. Germline CDR1 LGHNA, CDR2 YSLEER. The CDR3 spans 14 residues. The V gene lost 1 base and the J gene lost 2 bases, with 8 bases spanning the gap. In nucleotides, the CDR3 is TGCGCCAGCAGCCAAGGGAGAAGAAACTATGGCTACACCTTC. Protein sequence: CASSQGRRNYGYTF.

The CDR3 nucleotides read TGTGCCAGCAGCGTAGGATGGCGGCTAGCGGGGGGTGACGAGCAGTACTTC. Amino acids: CASSVGWRLAGGDEQYF. The V and J genes are TRBV9 and TRBJ2-7, with 11 bases matching TRBD2. This CDR3 is built from 17 residues. The germline V gene encodes CDR1 SGDLS and CDR2 YYNGEE. Trimming took 0 bases from V and 5 from J; bases not matched to a gene: 10.

This clone has a handful of counts. The J gene is TRBJ1-5, the V gene TRBV9; maybe TRBD1 (6 bases). V lost 3 bases to trimming and J lost 1 base, with 11 bases between them. This CDR3 contains 15 residues. Germline V gene sequence: CDR1 SGDLS, CDR2 YYNGEE. The CDR3 loop is CASSATGFSNQPQHF. CDR3 in DNA: TGTGCCAGCAGCGCAACAGGGTTCAGCAATCAGCCCCAGCATTTT.

The V gene is TRBV28, the J gene TRBJ2-2, with 10 nucleotides matching TRBD1. CDR1 and CDR2 (germline): MDHEN, SYDVKM. This CDR3 is built from 18 residues. After removal of 0 bases from V and 4 bases from J, the junction contained 8 bases not matched to a gene. The CDR3 spells CASSLCLAGQGCTGELFF. Here the CDR3 DNA reads TGTGCCAGCAGTTTATGCTTGGCGGGACAGGGGTGCACCGGGGAGCTGTTTTTT. The whole variable domain, remainder taken from reference TRBV28 and TRBJ2-2, is DVKVTQSSRYLVKRTGEKVFLECVQDMDHENMFWYRQDPGLGLRLIYFSYDVKMKEKGDIPEGYSVSREKKERFSLILESASTNQTSMYLCASSLCLAGQGCTGELFFGEGSRLTVL.

This clone showed up just a few times. The rearrangement uses TRBV4-1 and TRBJ2-1, with 8 nucleotides matching TRBD2. CDR1 MGHRA and CDR2 YSYEKL come from the germline V gene. CDR3 length equals 14 residues. Germline trimming cut 6 bases from V and 6 bases from J; bases unmatched to any gene: 7. DNA for the CDR3: TGCGCCAGCAGTCGGGGGGGCCTGGGCAATGAGCAGTTCTTC. Its translation: CASSRGGLGNEQFF.